This T cell receptor (beta chain) was recorded in a study of shared clonotypes between healthy human individuals. J was trimmed by 6 bases and V by 4 bases; bases with no gene match: 7. There are 14 residues in the CDR3. In germline, CDR1 is KGHSH, CDR2 LQKENI. Clones were sequenced by immunoSEQ multiplex PCR, and TCRdb holds only the in-frame ones, with some missing. The table has 600,000 to 800,000 clones, around 70% seen once. This chain joins TRBV18 and TRBJ1-1; 8 bases align to TRBD1. The source of this sequence is a woman in her twenties or thirties in good health. The sequencing sample was made of memory CD4+ T cells sorted from blood. This sample's subset: CD45RA-negative fraction. The CDR3 DNA reads TGTGCCAGCTCACTGGAGACAGGGGTCGCTGAAGCTTTCTTT. Its protein is CASSLETGVAEAFF.